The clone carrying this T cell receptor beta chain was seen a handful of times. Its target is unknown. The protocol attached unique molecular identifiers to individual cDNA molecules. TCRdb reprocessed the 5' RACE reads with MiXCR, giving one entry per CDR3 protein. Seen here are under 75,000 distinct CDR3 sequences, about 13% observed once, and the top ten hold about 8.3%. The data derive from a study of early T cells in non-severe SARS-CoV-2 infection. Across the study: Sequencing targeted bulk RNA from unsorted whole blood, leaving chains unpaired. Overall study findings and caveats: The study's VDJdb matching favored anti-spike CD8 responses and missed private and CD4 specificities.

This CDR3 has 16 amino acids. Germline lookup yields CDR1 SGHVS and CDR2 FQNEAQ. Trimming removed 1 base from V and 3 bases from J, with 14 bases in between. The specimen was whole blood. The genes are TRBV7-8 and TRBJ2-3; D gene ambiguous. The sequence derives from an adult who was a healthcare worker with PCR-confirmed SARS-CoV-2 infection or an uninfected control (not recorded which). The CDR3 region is CASSLERRPFTDTQYF. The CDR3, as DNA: TGTGCCAGCAGCTTAGAGAGGCGGCCCTTTACAGATACGCAGTATTTT.